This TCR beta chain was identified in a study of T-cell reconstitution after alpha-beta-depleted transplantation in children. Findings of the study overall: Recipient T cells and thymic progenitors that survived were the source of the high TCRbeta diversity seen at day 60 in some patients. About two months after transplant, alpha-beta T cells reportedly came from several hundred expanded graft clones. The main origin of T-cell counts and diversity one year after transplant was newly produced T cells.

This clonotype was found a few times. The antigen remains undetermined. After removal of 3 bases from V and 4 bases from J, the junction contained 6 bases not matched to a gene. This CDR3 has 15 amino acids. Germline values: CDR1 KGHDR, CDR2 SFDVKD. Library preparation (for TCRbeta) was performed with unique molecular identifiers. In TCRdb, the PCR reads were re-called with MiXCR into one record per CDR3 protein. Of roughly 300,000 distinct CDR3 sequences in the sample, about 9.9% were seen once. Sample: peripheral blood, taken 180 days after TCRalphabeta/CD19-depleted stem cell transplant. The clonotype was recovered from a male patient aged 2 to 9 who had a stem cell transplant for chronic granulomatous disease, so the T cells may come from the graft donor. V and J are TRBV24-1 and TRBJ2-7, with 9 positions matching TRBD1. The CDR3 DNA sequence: TGTGCCACCAGTGATCCCGGACAGGGGAGGTACGAGCAGTACTTC. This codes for CATSDPGQGRYEQYF.